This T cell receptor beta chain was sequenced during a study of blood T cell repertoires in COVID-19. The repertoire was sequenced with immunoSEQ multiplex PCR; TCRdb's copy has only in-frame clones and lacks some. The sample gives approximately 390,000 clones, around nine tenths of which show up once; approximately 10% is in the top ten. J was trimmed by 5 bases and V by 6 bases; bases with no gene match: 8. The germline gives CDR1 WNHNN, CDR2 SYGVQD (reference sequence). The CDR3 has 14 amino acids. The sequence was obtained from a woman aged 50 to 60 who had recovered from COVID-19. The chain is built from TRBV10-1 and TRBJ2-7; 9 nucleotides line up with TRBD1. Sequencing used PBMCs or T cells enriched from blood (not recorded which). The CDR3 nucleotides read TGCGCCAGCAGACAACGGGACAGGGCCCACGAGCAGTACTTC. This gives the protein CASRQRDRAHEQYF.